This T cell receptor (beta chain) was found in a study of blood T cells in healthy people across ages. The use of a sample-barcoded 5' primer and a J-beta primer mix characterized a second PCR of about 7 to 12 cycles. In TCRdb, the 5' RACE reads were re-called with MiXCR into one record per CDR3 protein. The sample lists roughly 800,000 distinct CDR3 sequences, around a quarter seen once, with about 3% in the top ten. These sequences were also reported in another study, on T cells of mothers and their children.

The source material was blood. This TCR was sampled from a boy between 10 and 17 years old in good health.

The CDR3 bases are TGTGCCAGCAGCTTGAACACTGGGGGCCCCGGGGAGACCCAGTACTTC. It codes for CASSLNTGGPGETQYF. This chain links TRBV6-1 with TRBJ2-5; possible D gene TRBD1, 6 bases. Germline CDR1 is MNHNS and CDR2 is SASEGT. Trimming pared 6 bases from V and 5 bases from J, leaving 22 bases between. The CDR3 consists of 16 residues.